These T cell receptor beta chains were read from a single sample in a study of T cells in Graves' hyperthyroidism and ophthalmopathy. TCRdb itself ran the multiplex PCR reads through MiXCR, one entry per CDR3 protein. The data show about 570,000 distinct CDR3 sequences, roughly 50% seen once. The source material was peripheral blood or thyroid tissue (not recorded which). These receptors were obtained from an adult woman with Graves' disease, either hyperthyroidism or ophthalmopathy (not recorded which). Both conserved end residues are part of each CDR3. D genes are given only for firm matches. Size values are once, few and many counts, or a class for expanded clones, and some rows have none.

V	size	J	D	CDR3	DNA
TRBV6-5	many	TRBJ1-5	NA	CASSYGQGEQPQHF	TGTGCCAGCAGTTACGGCCAGGGAGAACAGCCCCAGCATTTT
TRBV7-9	NA	TRBJ1-2	NA	CASSLGTSGNGYTF	TGTGCCAGCAGCTTAGGGACTAGCGGGAATGGCTACACCTTC
TRBV2	NA	TRBJ1-2	NA	CAPPARDYGYTF	TGTGCTCCACCGGCGAGAGACTATGGCTACACCTTC
TRBV2	once	TRBJ2-7	TRBD2	CASSQLAGTTYEQYF	TGTGCCAGCAGTCAACTAGCGGGGACAACCTACGAGCAGTACTTC
TRBV10-3	NA	TRBJ1-1	TRBD1	CAISESVAVGQGDTEAFF	TGTGCCATCAGTGAGTCGGTGGCTGTGGGACAGGGGGACACTGAAGCTTTCTTT
TRBV5-1	many	TRBJ2-7	TRBD2	CASSLSGLAGSLGQYF	TGCGCCAGCAGCTTGTCCGGACTAGCGGGTTCTTTGGGGCAGTACTTC
TRBV7-2	many	TRBJ2-7	TRBD2	CASSLNPGGIYEQYF	TGTGCCAGCAGCTTAAATCCGGGAGGGATATACGAGCAGTACTTC
TRBV2	NA	TRBJ1-5	TRBD1	CASVDDRGNQPQHF	TGTGCCAGCGTGGACGACAGGGGCAATCAGCCCCAGCATTTT
TRBV7-9	many	TRBJ2-2	NA	CASSLGPGELFF	TGTGCCAGCAGCTTAGGACCCGGGGAGCTGTTTTTT
TRBV14	NA	TRBJ2-5	TRBD2	CASSPLGLRQETQYF	TGTGCCAGCAGCCCCCTGGGACTACGACAAGAGACCCAGTACTTC
TRBV2	once	TRBJ2-5	NA	CASGAGLNQETQYF	TGTGCCAGCGGGGCGGGACTGAACCAAGAGACCCAGTACTTC
TRBV15	once	TRBJ2-7	NA	CATSRDFRQQYF	TGTGCCACCAGCAGGGACTTCCGGCAGCAGTACTTC
TRBV9	NA	TRBJ1-1	TRBD1	CASSVGRGQGNTEAFF	TGTGCCAGCAGCGTAGGACGGGGACAGGGGAACACTGAAGCTTTCTTT
TRBV5-1	many	TRBJ1-2	TRBD1	CASSLEGQPNYGYTF	TGCGCCAGCAGCTTGGAGGGACAGCCTAACTATGGCTACACCTTC
TRBV7-9	NA	TRBJ2-1	NA	CASSILRDSSYNEQFF	TGTGCCAGCAGCATACTCCGGGACTCCTCCTACAATGAGCAGTTCTTC
TRBV12-3/TRBV12-4	NA	TRBJ1-6	NA	CASSRGSYNSPLHF	TGTGCCAGCAGCCGCGGGTCGTATAATTCACCCCTCCACTTT
TRBV16	many	TRBJ1-3	NA	CASSQILPRSGNTIYF	TGTGCCAGCAGCCAAATACTCCCTCGGTCGGGAAACACCATATATTTT
TRBV7-9	many	TRBJ1-5	NA	CASSPGKTGRGSNQPQHF	TGTGCCAGCAGCCCCGGGAAGACAGGCCGAGGGAGCAATCAGCCCCAGCATTTT
TRBV7-9	NA	TRBJ1-2	NA	CASTLGGNGYTF	TGTGCCAGCACCCTTGGGGGGAATGGCTACACCTTC
TRBV20-1	many	TRBJ1-1	NA	CSGLGGTNTEAFF	TGCAGTGGTCTAGGGGGGACGAACACTGAAGCTTTCTTT
TRBV3-1	many	TRBJ1-1	TRBD1	CASSHAGGGTAFF	TGTGCCAGCAGCCACGCAGGGGGCGGGACGGCTTTCTTT
TRBV5-4	NA	TRBJ2-3	NA	CASSKKLSGSSTDTQYF	TGTGCCAGCAGCAAAAAACTAAGCGGGTCTAGCACAGATACGCAGTATTTT